The 3 T cell receptor beta chains below were found in one sample sequenced in a study of T cell changes during pregnancy in multiple sclerosis. The table came from immunoSEQ multiplex PCR; TCRdb's copy has only in-frame clones and leaves some out. The sample lists more than 35,000 clones, around 92% occurring once. Sequencing was performed on CD8+ T cells from peripheral blood mononuclear cells, taken in the third trimester of pregnancy. These receptors all stem from a female donor with multiple sclerosis, enrolled in a pregnancy study.

J is TRBJ2-7 and V is TRBV11-2, with 7 bases identical to TRBD1. Germline V gives CDR1 SGHAT, CDR2 FQNNGV. V shed 4 bases and J 5 bases; nucleotides not matched to a gene: 11. The CDR3 sequence is 15 residues long. CDR3 in DNA: TGTGCCAGCAGCTCAGGAACAGGGGCCCGCCACGAGCAGTACTTC. This codes for CASSSGTGARHEQYF.

This sequence joins TRBV5-5 and TRBJ2-1; possible D gene TRBD1, 5 bases. CDR1 is SGHKS, CDR2 YYEKEE, per germline (reference sequence). Trimming took 0 bases from V and 1 from J, leaving 8 bases between them. CDR3 length: 15 amino acids. CDR3 residues: CASSLAQGSYNEQFF. For the CDR3, the DNA is TGTGCCAGCAGCTTGGCCCAGGGATCCTACAATGAGCAGTTCTTC.

The chain carries TRBV2 and TRBJ1-2; possibly TRBD1 for D (5 bases). V was clipped by 6 bases and J by 4 bases, with 12 bases between them. Germline values: CDR1 SNHLY, CDR2 FYNNEI. The CDR3 runs to 13 residues. This chain's CDR3 is CASRDSSLYGYTF. The CDR3 nucleotides are TGTGCCAGCAGAGACAGTTCCCTCTATGGCTACACCTTC.